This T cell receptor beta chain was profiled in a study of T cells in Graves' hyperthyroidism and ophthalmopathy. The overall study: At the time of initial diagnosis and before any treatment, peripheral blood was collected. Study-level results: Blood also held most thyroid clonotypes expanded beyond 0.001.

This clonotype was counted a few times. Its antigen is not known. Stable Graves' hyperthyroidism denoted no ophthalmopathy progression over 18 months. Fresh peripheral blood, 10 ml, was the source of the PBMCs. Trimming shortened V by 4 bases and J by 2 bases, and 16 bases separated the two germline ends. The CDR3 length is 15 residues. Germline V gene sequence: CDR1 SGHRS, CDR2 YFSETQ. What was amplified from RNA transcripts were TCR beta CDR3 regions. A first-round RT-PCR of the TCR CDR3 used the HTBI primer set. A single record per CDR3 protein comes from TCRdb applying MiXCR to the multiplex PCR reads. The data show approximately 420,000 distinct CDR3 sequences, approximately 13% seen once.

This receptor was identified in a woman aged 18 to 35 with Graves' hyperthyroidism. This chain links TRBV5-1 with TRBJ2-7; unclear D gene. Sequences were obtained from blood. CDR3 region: CASSRSFGGTYEQYF. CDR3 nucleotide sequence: TGCGCCAGCAGCCGGTCCTTTGGTGGGACCTACGAGCAGTACTTC.